This is a list of T cell receptor beta chains from one sample in a study of human T cells and chemical hapten exposure. TCRdb used MiXCR to reprocess the RACE reads, holding one entry per CDR3 protein. The sample includes approximately 95,000 distinct CDR3 sequences, approximately 10% of them seen just once. Sequenced material: whole blood, taken in connection with sensitization to the hapten diphenylcyclopropenone (DPC). The source of these receptors is a woman aged 35 to 49 with alopecia areata. Some clones in this sample may be carry-over from other donors' samples. CDR3s include the opening cysteine and the closing phenylalanine or tryptophan. Fields, in order: D gene, clone size, J gene, V gene, CDR3 protein, CDR3 DNA. D genes are given only for firm matches. Only some rows state a clone size, as once, few, many or a class for expanded clones.

>TRBD2|few|TRBJ2-3|TRBV3-1
CASSQGTSGTTQYF
TGTGCCAGCAGCCAAGGGACTAGCGGGACGACGCAGTATTTT
>TRBD1|NA|TRBJ1-4|TRBV6-1
CASSGRSLRDRPNEKLFF
TGTGCCAGCAGTGGCCGGAGTCTCCGGGACAGACCCAATGAAAAACTGTTTTTT
>TRBD1|NA|TRBJ1-2|TRBV7-2
CASSFLAGTAPGGYTF
TGTGCCAGCAGCTTCCTTGCTGGGACAGCTCCTGGTGGCTACACCTTC
>NA|many|TRBJ1-3|TRBV7-2
CASSLASAGRTGNTIYF
TGTGCCAGCAGCTTAGCATCGGCAGGTCGTACTGGAAACACCATATATTTT
>NA|many|TRBJ1-5|TRBV20-1
CSARARGASNQPQHF
TGCAGTGCTAGAGCTCGGGGGGCGAGCAATCAGCCCCAGCATTTT
>TRBD1|many|TRBJ1-1|TRBV20-1
CSAGQGNTEAFF
TGCAGTGCGGGACAGGGAAACACTGAAGCTTTCTTT
>NA|few|TRBJ1-1|TRBV12-3/TRBV12-4
CASSFSPIPEAFF
TGTGCCAGCAGTTTTAGCCCGATTCCTGAAGCTTTCTTT
>NA|NA|TRBJ2-5|TRBV7-2
CASSLNGGLETQYF
TGTGCCAGCAGCTTAAACGGGGGATTAGAGACCCAGTACTTC
>TRBD2|many|TRBJ2-2|TRBV9
CASSVREDVTGELFF
TGTGCCAGCAGCGTACGGGAGGACGTAACCGGGGAGCTGTTTTTT
>TRBD2|few|TRBJ2-1|TRBV6-2/TRBV6-3
CASSQAPLAGKLQFF
TGTGCCAGCAGTCAGGCCCCTCTAGCGGGAAAGCTGCAGTTCTTC
>NA|few|TRBJ2-7|TRBV6-5
CASSPLRDNSYEQYF
TGTGCCAGCAGCCCCCTCCGGGACAATTCCTACGAGCAGTACTTC
>NA|few|TRBJ2-4|TRBV20-1
CSAPGLAKNIQYF
TGCAGTGCTCCAGGACTAGCCAAAAACATTCAGTACTTC
>TRBD2|many|TRBJ2-7|TRBV29-1
CSVEDAGLSSYEQYF
TGCAGCGTTGAAGATGCGGGACTAAGCTCCTACGAGCAGTACTTC
>TRBD2|NA|TRBJ2-5|TRBV7-2
CASSSRTSGVLGETQYF
TGTGCCAGCAGTTCTCGGACTAGCGGGGTCTTAGGGGAGACCCAGTACTTC
>NA|NA|TRBJ1-5|TRBV12-3/TRBV12-4
CASSFPGQNQPQHF
TGTGCCAGCAGTTTCCCAGGGCAAAATCAGCCCCAGCATTTT
>NA|NA|TRBJ1-5|TRBV6-6
CASTRGQSQPQHF
TGTGCCAGCACCCGAGGACAAAGTCAGCCCCAGCATTTT
>NA|few|TRBJ2-6|TRBV19
CASSIIEVGANVLTF
TGTGCCAGTAGTATAATTGAGGTTGGGGCCAACGTCCTGACTTTC
>TRBD2|NA|TRBJ2-3|TRBV9
CASSVWVSAGGADTQYF
TGTGCCAGCAGCGTATGGGTTTCGGCGGGAGGCGCAGATACGCAGTATTTT
>TRBD1|many|TRBJ2-7|TRBV28
CASSSGQYEQYF
TGTGCCAGCAGTTCGGGACAGTACGAGCAGTACTTC
>NA|many|TRBJ2-1|TRBV7-9
CASSPQAGGTTGKQFF
TGTGCCAGCAGCCCTCAGGCCGGCGGGACGACCGGGAAGCAGTTCTTC
>TRBD2|many|TRBJ2-7|TRBV27
CASSWGGRLQYF
TGTGCCAGCAGCTGGGGGGGGAGGCTGCAGTACTTC
>NA|NA|TRBJ1-1|TRBV12-3/TRBV12-4
CASGGRVYTEAFF
TGTGCCAGCGGGGGGAGGGTGTACACTGAAGCTTTCTTT